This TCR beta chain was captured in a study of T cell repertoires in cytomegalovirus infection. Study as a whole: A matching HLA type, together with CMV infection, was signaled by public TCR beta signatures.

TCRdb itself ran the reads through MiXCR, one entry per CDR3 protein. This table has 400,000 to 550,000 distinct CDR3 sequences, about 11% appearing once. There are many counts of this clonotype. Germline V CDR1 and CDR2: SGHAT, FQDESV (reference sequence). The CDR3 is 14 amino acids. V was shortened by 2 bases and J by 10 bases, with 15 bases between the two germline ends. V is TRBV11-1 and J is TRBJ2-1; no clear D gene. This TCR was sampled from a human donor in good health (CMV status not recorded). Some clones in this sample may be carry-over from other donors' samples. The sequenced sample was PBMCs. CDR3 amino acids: CASSLRIALDEQFF. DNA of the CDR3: TGTGCCAGCAGCTTACGTATAGCTCTGGACGAGCAGTTCTTC.